One sample yielded the 30 T cell receptor beta chains listed below, sequenced in a study of T cells in Graves' hyperthyroidism and ophthalmopathy. Amplification of TCR beta CDR3 regions was performed using RNA transcripts as template. Researchers ran a first-round RT-PCR on the TCR CDR3 using the HTBI primer set. TCRdb reprocessed the multiplex PCR reads with MiXCR, giving one entry per CDR3 protein. In the table there are hundreds of thousands of distinct CDR3 sequences, less than 15% of which are singletons. The sequencing sample was made of blood. These receptors all come from a woman aged 18-29 years with Graves' hyperthyroidism.

The table lists this clonotype with many counts. The rearrangement joins TRBV11-2 to TRBJ1-5; 9 nucleotides align to TRBD1. This CDR3 region has 14 residues. The V gene's germline CDR1 is SGHAT and CDR2 FQNNGV. The trim removed 5 bases at V and 3 bases at J, leaving 2 bases unmatched. CDR3 bases: TGTGCCAGCAGCCGGACAGGGGCCAATCAGCCCCAGCATTTT. As protein: CASSRTGANQPQHF. The whole variable domain, remainder taken from reference TRBV11-2 and TRBJ1-5, is EAGVAQSPRYKIIEKRQSVAFWCNPISGHATLYWYQQILGQGPKLLIQFQNNGVVDDSQLPKDRFSAERLKGVDSTLKIQPAKLEDSAVYLCASSRTGANQPQHFGDGTRLSIL.

The genes are TRBV3-1 and TRBJ2-7, with D possibly matching TRBD1 (5 bases). The V end was cut by 5 bases, the J end by 5 bases, with 13 bases between. Germline CDR1 is LGHDT and CDR2 is YNNKEL (reference sequence). CDR3 size: 13 residues. The CDR3 region is CASSKGAPHEQYF. The CDR3, as DNA: TGTGCCAGCAGCAAAGGGGCCCCCCACGAGCAGTACTTC.

This clonotype was seen a few times. This chain connects TRBV6-1 to TRBJ1-3; maybe TRBD1 (6 bases). In germline, CDR1 is MNHNS, CDR2 SASEGT. This CDR3 contains 17 residues. The ends were cut back, 7 bases at V and 1 base at J, with 20 bases in the middle. Written as DNA, the CDR3 is TGTGCCAGCATCTCCAGGGGCAGGGGAAAATCTGGAAACACCATATATTTT. Its translation is CASISRGRGKSGNTIYF.

V and J are TRBV29-1 and TRBJ2-3; TRBD1 matches at 7 bases. After removal of 4 bases from V and 5 bases from J, the junction contained 3 bases not matched to a gene. The CDR3 runs 12 residues. Germline loops: CDR1 SQVTM, CDR2 ANQGSEA. The CDR3 sequence is CSVGRQGDTQYF. In nucleotides, the CDR3 is TGCAGCGTTGGACGACAGGGAGATACGCAGTATTTT.

This clonotype was picked up many times. The V call is TRBV7-2, the J call TRBJ1-4; no definite D call. Between the trimmed V and J ends, which lost 8 bases and 0 bases, there was a span of 13 bases. CDR1 is SGHTA and CDR2 is FQGNSA in the germline V gene. The CDR3 length is 15 residues. The DNA of the CDR3 is TGTGCCAGCCAGGCAGACGGGGCAACTAATGAAAAACTGTTTTTT. Its translation is CASQADGATNEKLFF. The whole variable domain, remainder taken from reference TRBV7-2 and TRBJ1-4, is GAGVSQSPSNKVTEKGKDVELRCDPISGHTALYWYRQSLGQGLEFLIYFQGNSAPDKSGLPSDRFSAERTGGSVSTLTIQRTQQEDSAVYLCASQADGATNEKLFFGSGTQLSVL.

This clonotype was counted at least ten times. The CDR3 region has the DNA TGTGCCACCAGCATGGGGGACGGAGCCTACAATGAGCAGTTCTTC. It specifies CATSMGDGAYNEQFF. The gene calls are TRBV15 and TRBJ2-1; D is perhaps TRBD1 or TRBD2 (5 bases each). With 4 bases removed from V and 2 bases from J, the gap between germline ends came to 12 bases. CDR3 length equals 15 residues. Germline V gene sequence: CDR1 LNHNV, CDR2 YYDKDF (reference sequence).

This clonotype showed up many times. The V and J genes are TRBV7-9 and TRBJ2-1, with 13 positions matching TRBD2. V dropped 2 bases and J dropped 2; count of bases not matched to a gene: 3. The CDR3 totals 17 residues. Looked up from germline, CDR1 is SEHNR and CDR2 is FQNEAQ (reference sequence). DNA for the CDR3: TGTGCCAGCAGCTTACAGACTAGCGGGAGGCCCTACAATGAGCAGTTCTTC. This codes for CASSLQTSGRPYNEQFF.

On this clonotype: A read error may explain this, as a much larger clone is one base away. The CDR3 spells CASSPWGTGPSYEQFF. CDR3 in DNA: TGTGCCAGCTCACCATGGGGGACAGGTCCCTCCTACGAGCAGTTCTTC. The J gene is TRBJ2-7, the V gene TRBV18; TRBD1 aligns across 8 bases. The DNA end favors TRBJ2-1, so the J call may be wrong. The CDR3 contains 16 residues. Germline V gene lookup returns CDR1 KGHSH and CDR2 LQKENI.

This clonotype turned up a few times. The chain uses TRBV12-3 or TRBV12-4 and TRBJ1-5; D unresolved. This CDR3 is built from 13 residues. Trimming stripped 6 bases from V and 4 bases from J, with 10 bases between. DNA of the CDR3: TGTGCCAGCAGAAACGGTTGGAATCAGCCCCAGCATTTT. It codes for CASRNGWNQPQHF.

There are many counts of this clonotype. CDR3 region: CASSQAPGSAYEQYF. DNA of the CDR3: TGTGCCAGCAGCCAAGCGCCGGGAAGCGCCTACGAGCAGTACTTC. V is TRBV3-1 and J is TRBJ2-7; D is possibly TRBD2 (5 bases). Deletions cut 1 base from V and 2 bases from J, with 12 bases between. CDR1 is LGHDT, CDR2 YNNKEL, per germline (reference sequence). The CDR3 has 15 residues.

V gene TRBV2 combines with J gene TRBJ1-5; D is unclear. Germline CDR1 and CDR2: SNHLY and FYNNEI. The CDR3 loop spans 13 amino acids. Trimming left V 8 bases short and J 2 bases short, with 10 bases between. The DNA of the CDR3 is TGTGCCAGCTCCCATGGGGGCAATCAGCCCCAGCATTTT. It translates to CASSHGGNQPQHF.

The rearrangement joins TRBV27 to TRBJ1-2; possible D gene TRBD1, 6 bases. CDR1 is MNHEY and CDR2 is SMNVEV in the germline V gene (reference sequence). The CDR3 length is 14 residues. V gave up 2 bases and J gave up 4 bases, with 11 bases separating them. In nucleotides, the CDR3 is TGTGCCAGCAGTTTAGGGGGCGGTACCTATGGCTACACCTTC. Amino acid sequence: CASSLGGGTYGYTF.

This clonotype was recorded at least ten times. V and J are TRBV27 and TRBJ1-5; 9 positions agree with TRBD1. This CDR3 comprises 16 residues. J was trimmed by 2 bases and V by 5 bases; bases with no gene match: 7. Germline values: CDR1 MNHEY, CDR2 SMNVEV (reference sequence). CDR3 sequence: CASSPLDRGGNQPQHF. CDR3 bases: TGTGCCAGCAGTCCCTTGGACAGGGGAGGCAATCAGCCCCAGCATTTT.

Only a few counts were recorded for this clonotype. The chain joins TRBV7-9 to TRBJ1-2, with D hard to call. The germline CDR1 and CDR2 sequences are SEHNR and FQNEAQ (reference sequence). V was clipped by 3 bases and J by 6 bases, with 14 bases between them. The CDR3 runs to 14 residues. CDR3 sequence: CASSFPGLGDGYTF. The DNA of the CDR3 is TGTGCCAGCAGCTTCCCGGGATTAGGTGATGGCTACACCTTC.

V and J are TRBV6-4 and TRBJ1-1; D gene ambiguous. The CDR3 consists of 13 residues. Trimming removed 9 bases at V and 3 bases at J, with 14 bases between. The V gene's germline CDR1 is MRHNA and CDR2 SNTAGT. The CDR3: CASPVFGDTEAFF. CDR3 nucleotides: TGTGCCAGTCCCGTATTCGGCGACACTGAAGCTTTCTTT.

The V call is TRBV6-1, the J call TRBJ2-1, with TRBD2 as a possible D gene (5 bases). Trimming removed 7 bases from V and 0 bases from J, with 13 bases in between. The CDR3 has 15 amino acids. Germline CDR1 is MNHNS and CDR2 is SASEGT. The CDR3 DNA sequence: TGTGCCAGCACCAGGAGCGGTAGCTCCTACAATGAGCAGTTCTTC. Protein product: CASTRSGSSYNEQFF.

This clonotype was picked up many times. The genes are TRBV27 and TRBJ1-2, with D possibly TRBD1 on 6 matching bases. Trimming removed 6 bases from V and 4 bases from J, with 15 bases in between. The CDR3 is 14 amino acids. Per the germline V gene, CDR1 is MNHEY and CDR2 is SMNVEV (reference sequence). The CDR3 region has the DNA TGTGCCAGCAGCGAACAGGGTTGGGTCTATGGCTACACCTTC. Its protein product is CASSEQGWVYGYTF.

This clonotype was observed many times. The chain couples TRBV2 to TRBJ2-2; a possible D gene is TRBD2 (6 bases). The V gene's germline CDR1 is SNHLY and CDR2 FYNNEI. The CDR3 has 14 amino acids. V lost 8 bases and J 4 bases, leaving 14 bases between the germline ends. The CDR3 sequence: CASGGVGVTGELFF. CDR3 DNA sequence: TGTGCCAGCGGAGGGGTCGGCGTCACCGGGGAGCTGTTTTTT.

The table lists this clonotype with many counts. The rearrangement uses TRBV30 and TRBJ2-1, with 11 bases that match TRBD2. The CDR3 is 17 amino acids. V dropped 5 bases and J dropped 4; count of bases not matched to a gene: 13. In germline, CDR1 is GTSNPN, CDR2 SVGIG (reference sequence). The CDR3: CAWGGVFSGRAYNEQFF. In DNA form, the CDR3 reads TGTGCCTGGGGCGGGGTTTTTAGCGGGAGGGCATACAATGAGCAGTTCTTC. The variable domain in full, completed from reference TRBV30 and TRBJ2-1, reads SQTIHQWPATLVQPVGSPLSLECTVEGTSNPNLYWYRQAAGRGLQLLFYSVGIGQISSEVPQNLSASRPQDRQFILSSKKLLLSDSGFYLCAWGGVFSGRAYNEQFFGPGTRLTVL.

The chain uses TRBV6-5 and TRBJ1-2; D is ambiguous. Trimming took off 4 bases at V and 7 bases at J, with 13 bases between the two ends. This CDR3 comprises 13 residues. The germline gives CDR1 MNHEY, CDR2 SVGAGI. The CDR3 is CASSFGPAGGYTF. For the CDR3, the DNA is TGTGCCAGCAGTTTCGGGCCTGCTGGTGGCTACACCTTC.

The genes are TRBV7-3 and TRBJ1-2, with 7 bases aligning to TRBD1. Trimming cost V 0 bases and J 2 bases; bases outside gene matches: 6. CDR1 is SGHTA and CDR2 is FQGTGA in the germline V gene. CDR3 length: 16 amino acids. The CDR3 region has the DNA TGTGCCAGCAGCTTAACGGGGTCAGGGGGAAACTATGGCTACACCTTC. The encoded protein is CASSLTGSGGNYGYTF.

This clonotype was seen ten or more times. V usage is TRBV11-2 and J usage is TRBJ2-5; 8 nucleotides agree with TRBD2. V lost 6 bases, J lost 5 bases, and 8 bases stayed unmatched. There are 14 residues in the CDR3. Looked up from germline, CDR1 is SGHAT and CDR2 is FQNNGV. The CDR3 protein is CASRTIRGGETQYF. The CDR3 DNA sequence: TGTGCCAGCAGAACGATCCGGGGGGGCGAGACCCAGTACTTC.

The J gene is TRBJ2-7, the V gene TRBV29-1; D call uncertain. With 5 bases removed from V and 4 bases from J, the gap between germline ends came to 9 bases. In germline, CDR1 is SQVTM, CDR2 ANQGSEA. The CDR3 runs 11 residues. The CDR3 nucleotides are TGCAGCGTTCGTTCAAGGTACGAGCAGTACTTC. This sequence encodes CSVRSRYEQYF.

This clonotype was seen repeatedly, ten times or more. This CDR3 reads CSAREARRPTDTQYF. CDR3 nucleotides: TGCAGTGCTAGAGAGGCCAGAAGACCGACAGATACGCAGTATTTT. The chain couples TRBV20-1 to TRBJ2-3, with D hard to call. Trimming left V 0 bases short and J 3 bases short, with 13 bases between. Germline lookup yields CDR1 DFQATT and CDR2 SNEGSKA (reference sequence). This CDR3 has 15 residues.

This clonotype occurred a few times. The genes are TRBV4-1 and TRBJ2-5, with 7 positions matching TRBD2. Trimming took 0 bases from V and 5 from J; bases not matched to a gene: 6. The CDR3 totals 15 residues. Germline V gives CDR1 MGHRA, CDR2 YSYEKL. The CDR3 region has the DNA TGCGCCAGCAGCCAAGAGGGGCGGGAGTCGGAGACCCAGTACTTC. Protein sequence: CASSQEGRESETQYF.

In its sample, this clonotype was seen a few times. V usage is TRBV20-1 and J usage is TRBJ2-7; possible D gene TRBD1, 5 bases. V shed 5 bases and J shed 1 base, with 12 bases lying between them. This CDR3 spans 13 amino acids. CDR1 and CDR2 from the germline V gene are DFQATT and SNEGSKA (reference sequence). The CDR3 region is CSAGAQGSYEQYF. Written as DNA, the CDR3 is TGCAGTGCTGGAGCCCAGGGATCCTACGAGCAGTACTTC.

This clonotype was seen ten or more times. CDR3 sequence (DNA): TGTGCCAGCTCACCAGGACGAATCGGCACAGATACGCAGTATTTT. Translated, it gives CASSPGRIGTDTQYF. The V gene is TRBV18, the J gene TRBJ2-3; D gene uncertain. There are 15 residues in the CDR3. Per germline, CDR1 KGHSH and CDR2 LQKENI. Trimming cost V 2 bases and J 1 base, with 10 bases left between them.

In its sample, this clonotype was seen a few times. V and J are TRBV25-1 and TRBJ2-1; TRBD2 aligns across 8 bases. The V gene end was trimmed by 2 bases and the J gene end by 7 bases; junction bases not matched to a gene: 7. The CDR3 is 15 residues long. Looked up from germline, CDR1 is MGHDK and CDR2 is SYGVNS. DNA for the CDR3: TGTGCCAGCAGTGAACCGGGAGGGAGGGCTAATGAGCAGTTCTTC. Translating gives CASSEPGGRANEQFF.

This clonotype was recorded at least ten times. J is TRBJ1-1 and V is TRBV12-3 or TRBV12-4; no definite D call. The CDR3 has 11 residues. V shed 6 bases and J shed 6 bases, with 8 bases lying between them. CDR3 nucleotide sequence: TGTGCCAGCAGCCGGGCCTCTGAAGCTTTCTTT. This codes for CASSRASEAFF.

The chain carries TRBV6-1 and TRBJ2-6; D uncertain. V was pared by 6 bases and J by 1 base, with 7 bases between. The CDR3 runs to 14 residues. CDR1 is MNHNS and CDR2 is SASEGT in the germline V gene. The CDR3 region has the DNA TGTGCCAGCAGAACGTTTTCTGGGGCCAACGTCCTGACTTTC. This encodes CASRTFSGANVLTF.